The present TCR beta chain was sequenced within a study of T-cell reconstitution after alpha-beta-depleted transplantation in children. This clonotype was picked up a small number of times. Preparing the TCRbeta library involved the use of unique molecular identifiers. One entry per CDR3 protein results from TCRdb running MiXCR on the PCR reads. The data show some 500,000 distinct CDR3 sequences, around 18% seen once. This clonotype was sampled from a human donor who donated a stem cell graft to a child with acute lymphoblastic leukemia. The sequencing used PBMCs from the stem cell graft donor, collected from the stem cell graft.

CDR3: CAWSVTTSEQYF. The CDR3 region has the DNA TGTGCCTGGAGTGTGACTACGAGCGAGCAGTACTTC. The chain carries TRBV30 and TRBJ2-7, with a tentative D call TRBD2 (5 bases). The CDR3 is made up of 12 amino acids. V dropped 0 bases and J dropped 6 bases, with 9 bases sitting between them. Germline CDR1 and CDR2: GTSNPN and SVGIG (reference sequence).